This T cell receptor (beta chain) was captured in a study of T cells in Graves' hyperthyroidism and ophthalmopathy. RNA transcripts gave rise to amplified TCR beta CDR3 regions. A first-round RT-PCR of the TCR CDR3 used the HTBI primer set. Each CDR3 protein gets one entry after TCRdb re-called the multiplex PCR reads with MiXCR. In the table there are 270,000 or so distinct CDR3 sequences, 13% to 15% of which are singletons. Trimming removed 2 bases from V and 7 bases from J, with 23 bases in between. The V gene's germline CDR1 is KGHSH and CDR2 LQKENI. CDR3 size: 17 residues. This clonotype has a count of ten or more.

The source material was blood. The sequence derives from a woman aged 50 to 60 with Graves' hyperthyroidism that later progressed to Graves' ophthalmopathy. The rearrangement links TRBV18 to TRBJ1-2, with D unresolved. The DNA of the CDR3 is TGTGCCAGCTCACCAAGGGCCAGATTATACAACTTCGGTGGCTACACCTTC. This codes for CASSPRARLYNFGGYTF.